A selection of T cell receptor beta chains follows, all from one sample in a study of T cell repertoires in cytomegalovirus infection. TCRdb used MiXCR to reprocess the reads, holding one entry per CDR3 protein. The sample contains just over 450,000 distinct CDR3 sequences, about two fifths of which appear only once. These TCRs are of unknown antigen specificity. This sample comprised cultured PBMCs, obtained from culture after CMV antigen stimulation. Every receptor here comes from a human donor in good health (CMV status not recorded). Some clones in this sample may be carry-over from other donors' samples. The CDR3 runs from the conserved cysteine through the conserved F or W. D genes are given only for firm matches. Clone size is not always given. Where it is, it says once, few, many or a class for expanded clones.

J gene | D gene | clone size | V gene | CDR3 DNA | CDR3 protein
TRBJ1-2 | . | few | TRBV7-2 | TGTGCCAGCAGCCCGATAGGGTATGGCTACACCTTC | CASSPIGYGYTF
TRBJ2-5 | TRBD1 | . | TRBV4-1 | TGCGCCAGCAGCCCCTACCTGTTCCGGGACAGGGGACAGGAGACCCAGTACTTC | CASSPYLFRDRGQETQYF
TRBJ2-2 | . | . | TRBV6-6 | TGTGCCAGCAGTTACTACCCCGGAGGGGGGGGAAGCGAGCCTACATGGCTGTTTTTT | CASSYYPGGGGSEPTWLFF
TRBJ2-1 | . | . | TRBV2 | TGTGCCAGCACCCGAGGCGGGACCGCGAACAATGAGCAGTTCTTC | CASTRGGTANNEQFF
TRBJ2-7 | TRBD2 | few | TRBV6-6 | TGTGCCAGCATCGCGGGGAGGGCCCCCTACGAGCAGTACTTC | CASIAGRAPYEQYF
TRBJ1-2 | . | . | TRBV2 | TGTGCAAGTAACGAACCCAAGTCTTTACCCTATGGCTACACCTTC | CASNEPKSLPYGYTF
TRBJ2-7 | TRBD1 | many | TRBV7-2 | TGTGCCAGCAGCTTAGATGTCTATCGGACAGGCACATACGAGCAGTACTTC | CASSLDVYRTGTYEQYF
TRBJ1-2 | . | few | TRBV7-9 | TGTGCCAGCAGCCCCCCTCTCGTGGCAGGGAATGGCTACACCTTC | CASSPPLVAGNGYTF
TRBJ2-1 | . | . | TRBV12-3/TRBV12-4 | TGTGCCAGCAGTTTAGGGCAAGTCAATGAGCAGTTCTTC | CASSLGQVNEQFF
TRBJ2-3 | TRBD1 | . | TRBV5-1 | TGCGCCAGCAGCTTGGAGGCAGGGGGTTTGACAGATACGCAGTATTTT | CASSLEAGGLTDTQYF
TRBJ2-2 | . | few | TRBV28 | TGTGCCAGCAGTTTCATTAGAGCTAGTAACACCGGGGAGCTGTTTTTT | CASSFIRASNTGELFF
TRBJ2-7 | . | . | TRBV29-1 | TGCAGCGCTGGTGGGGACGAGCAGTACTTC | CSAGGDEQYF
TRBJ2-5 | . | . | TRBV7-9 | TGTGCCAGCAGCTCTGGTACCTCAGACTACCGAGAGACCCAGTACTTC | CASSSGTSDYRETQYF
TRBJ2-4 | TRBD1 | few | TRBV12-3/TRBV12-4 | TGTGCCAGCAGTTCCACGTACCCCGAGGACAGGGAAAACATTCAGTACTTC | CASSSTYPEDRENIQYF
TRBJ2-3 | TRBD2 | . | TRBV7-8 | TGTGCCAGCAGCCGACTAGCTCCAGATACGCAGTATTTT | CASSRLAPDTQYF